This TCR beta chain appears in the sequencing data of a study of blood T cell repertoires in COVID-19. About the research overall: Acute and convalescent COVID-19 samples came from the United States, Italy and Spain. T cells, B-cell-depleted T cells, or PBMCs supplied cDNA or gDNA.

TCRdb's copy holds only in-frame clones and misses some; the assay was immunoSEQ multiplex PCR. The table lists about 320,000 clones, about 92% of them singletons. The cohort comprised adults aged about 18 to 89 years residing in approximately 22 US areas. The receptor's source is a man in his sixties who had recovered from COVID-19. Sequencing was done on a sample of PBMCs or T cells enriched from blood (not recorded which).

The CDR3 region has the DNA TGTGCCAGCAGCCACCGGGACAGGGTTAATTCACCCCTCCACTTT. It specifies CASSHRDRVNSPLHF. The rearrangement uses TRBV3-1 (or the pseudogene TRBV3-2) and TRBJ1-6; 9 nucleotides match TRBD1. CDR1 is LGHDT and CDR2 is YNNKEL in the germline V gene (reference sequence). The CDR3 is made up of 15 amino acids. The junction had 3 bases not matched to a gene; V was cut back by 3 bases and J by 6 bases.